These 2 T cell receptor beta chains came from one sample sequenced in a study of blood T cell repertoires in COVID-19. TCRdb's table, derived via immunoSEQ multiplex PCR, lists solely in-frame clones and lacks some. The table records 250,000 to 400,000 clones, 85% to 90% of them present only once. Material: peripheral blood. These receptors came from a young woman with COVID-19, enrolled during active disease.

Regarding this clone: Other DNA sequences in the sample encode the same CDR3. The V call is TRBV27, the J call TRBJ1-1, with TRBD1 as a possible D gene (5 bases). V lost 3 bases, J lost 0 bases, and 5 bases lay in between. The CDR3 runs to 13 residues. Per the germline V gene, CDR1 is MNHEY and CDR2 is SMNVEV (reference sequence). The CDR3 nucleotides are TGTGCCAGCAGTTTGACAGTGAACACTGAAGCTTTCTTT. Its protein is CASSLTVNTEAFF.

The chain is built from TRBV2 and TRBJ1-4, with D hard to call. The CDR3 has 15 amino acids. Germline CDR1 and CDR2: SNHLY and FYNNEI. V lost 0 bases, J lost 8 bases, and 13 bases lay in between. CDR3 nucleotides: TGTGCCAGCAGTGAAGCGGGCGCAGGAGGAGAAAAACTGTTTTTT. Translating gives CASSEAGAGGEKLFF.